These 9 T cell receptor beta chains came from one sample sequenced in a study of long-term antiretroviral therapy in people with HIV. Version v3.0 of the immunoSEQ assay ran at survey level. Sequenced by immunoSEQ multiplex PCR; TCRdb stores in-frame clones only, minus some. The sample includes roughly 14,000 clones, around 88% of them seen just once. The source was unsorted PBMCs, collected 2.3 to 2.4 years before starting antiretroviral therapy. Receptors were obtained from a woman in her 30s with HIV.

This sequence joins TRBV4-3 and TRBJ2-3, with 9 bases matching TRBD2. The V and J ends lost 0 bases and 4 bases, in that order; junction bases with no gene match: 14. CDR1 and CDR2 (germline): LGHNA, YSLEER. The CDR3 length is 19 residues. The CDR3 protein is CASSQDPAGVAGASDTQYF. As DNA, the CDR3 is TGCGCCAGCAGCCAAGATCCCGCGGGGGTAGCGGGGGCCTCAGATACGCAGTATTTT.

Comment on this clone: The same CDR3 can be traced to other DNA sequences in this sample. V usage is TRBV5-1 and J usage is TRBJ2-6, with a tentative D call TRBD1 (5 bases). Trimming took 2 bases from V and 4 from J, leaving 16 bases between them. Per the germline V gene, CDR1 is SGHRS and CDR2 is YFSETQ. The CDR3 is 17 amino acids. The CDR3 nucleotides read TGCGCCAGCAGCTTAACAGGTCTTTCCCCCGGGGCCAACGTCCTGACTTTC. This encodes CASSLTGLSPGANVLTF.

J is TRBJ1-2 and V is TRBV7-2; unclear D gene. The CDR3 length is 13 residues. CDR1 SGHTA and CDR2 FQGNSA come from the germline V gene. V was cut by 1 base and J by 13 bases, with 16 bases left in between. The CDR3 loop reads CASSLGQYERCTF. CDR3 sequence (DNA): TGTGCCAGCAGCTTAGGGCAGTACGAAAGGTGCACCTTC.

This clone showed up just a few times. V and J are TRBV30 and TRBJ2-5; TRBD1 matches 9 bases. Germline lookup yields CDR1 GTSNPN and CDR2 SVGIG (reference sequence). CDR3 length: 14 amino acids. The ends lost 5 bases at V and 1 base at J; junction bases unmatched: 5. CDR3 nucleotides: TGTGCCTGGGGGGACAGGGTTGGCCAAGAGACCCAGTACTTC. Its protein product is CAWGDRVGQETQYF.

This rearrangement joins TRBV30 to TRBJ2-1, with D maybe TRBD2 (7 bases). CDR3 length: 13 amino acids. V lost 3 bases to trimming and J lost 7 bases, with 13 bases between them. CDR1 is GTSNPN and CDR2 is SVGIG in the germline V gene (reference sequence). The CDR3 DNA reads as TGTGCCTGGAGCGGGGGGCACCGTAATGAGCAGTTCTTC. This encodes CAWSGGHRNEQFF.

The J gene is TRBJ2-6, the V gene TRBV21-1; the table gives TRBD1 as D, unverified against the DNA. TRBV21-1 is a known pseudogene. The CDR3 length is 18 residues. CDR3 amino acids: CASTAGGTAALGANVLTF. CDR3 bases: TGTGCCAGCACCGCCGGAGGGACAGCGGCTCTGGGGGCCAACGTCCTGACTTTC.

The chain combines TRBV5-1 with TRBJ2-5, with D possibly called TRBD1 or TRBD2 (6 bases each). Trimming stripped 0 bases from V and 2 bases from J, with 14 bases between. This CDR3 is built from 16 residues. In germline, CDR1 is SGHRS, CDR2 YFSETQ. The CDR3 here is CASSLVLARGQETQYF. Written as DNA, the CDR3 is TGCGCCAGCAGCTTGGTCCTAGCGAGGGGGCAAGAGACCCAGTACTTC.

V is TRBV7-8 and J is TRBJ1-4; TRBD1 aligns across 7 bases. V trimming: 4 bases; J trimming: 5 bases; junction bases outside the gene matches: 1. This CDR3 has 13 amino acids. Germline V lookup: CDR1 SGHVS, CDR2 FQNEAQ. CDR3 DNA sequence: TGTGCCAGCAGCTCGGACAGGAATGAAAAACTGTTTTTT. This encodes CASSSDRNEKLFF. The whole variable domain, remainder taken from reference TRBV7-8 and TRBJ1-4, is GAGVSQSPRYKVAKRGQDVALRCDPISGHVSLFWYQQALGQGPEFLTYFQNEAQLDKSGLPSDRFFAERPEGSVSTLKIQRTQQEDSAVYLCASSSDRNEKLFFGSGTQLSVL.

This chain links TRBV11-2 with TRBJ1-5; 9 nucleotides match TRBD1. Per the germline V gene, CDR1 is SGHAT and CDR2 is FQNNGV. CDR3 length: 17 amino acids. After removal of 0 bases from V and 8 bases from J, the junction contained 11 bases not matched to a gene. The CDR3 loop is CASSLDSGQGSGKPQHF. CDR3 coding DNA: TGTGCCAGCAGCTTAGATTCGGGACAGGGCTCCGGGAAGCCCCAGCATTTT. Combining the CDR3 with reference TRBV11-2 and TRBJ1-5 gives the whole variable domain EAGVAQSPRYKIIEKRQSVAFWCNPISGHATLYWYQQILGQGPKLLIQFQNNGVVDDSQLPKDRFSAERLKGVDSTLKIQPAKLEDSAVYLCASSLDSGQGSGKPQHFGDGTRLSIL.